This T cell receptor beta chain was observed in a study of shared clonotypes between healthy human individuals. Study-wide findings and caveats: Clonotypes that were shared across four donors made up about 5.1% of naive CD4 clonotypes.

Per the germline V gene, CDR1 is SGDLS and CDR2 is YYNGEE. The CDR3 sequence is 15 residues long. J was trimmed by 9 bases and V by 1 base; bases with no gene match: 8. Deep-level assay runs were performed. Evenly divided among several immunoSEQ plates was the genomic DNA of each subset. This table comes from immunoSEQ multiplex PCR, and its TCRdb copy is limited to in-frame clones, with some not included. The sample yields 2 million to 2.5 million clones, 93% seen once. Turning to this clone: The antigen remains undetermined.

Specimen: naive CD4+ T cells from PBMCs. Subset of the sample: CD45RA+ positively selected. The sequence was collected from a man between 18 and 29 years old in good health. Some clones in this sample may be carry-over from other donors' samples. The chain links TRBV9 to TRBJ2-1, with TRBD2 matching 9 bases. The CDR3 region is CASSVSPSGNIEQFF. In DNA, the CDR3 is TGTGCCAGCAGCGTATCCCCTAGCGGGAATATTGAGCAGTTCTTC.